This entry lists 14 T cell receptor beta chains sequenced from one sample in a study of blood T cell repertoires in COVID-19. Generated by immunoSEQ multiplex PCR, the TCRdb table keeps only in-frame clones and is missing some. The table includes tens of thousands of clones, approximately 78% detected once. Sequencing was carried out using peripheral blood. Source of these receptors: a human donor in a cohort sampled during active COVID-19.

The chain employs TRBV19 and TRBJ1-4; D not resolved. The length of the CDR3 is 15 residues. Looked up from germline, CDR1 is LNHDA and CDR2 is SQIVND (reference sequence). The V gene lost 3 bases and the J gene lost 7 bases, with 15 bases spanning the gap. The CDR3 here is CASSIDWGGGEKLFF. The DNA of the CDR3 is TGTGCCAGTAGTATCGACTGGGGAGGCGGTGAAAAACTGTTTTTT.

This chain uses TRBV18 with TRBJ2-5; D call uncertain. The germline V gene encodes CDR1 KGHSH and CDR2 LQKENI. The V and J ends lost 6 bases and 0 bases respectively, with 17 bases between them. CDR3 length equals 16 residues. The CDR3 bases are TGTGCCAGCTCTGACCCCCGGCGGATCGACCAAGAGACCCAGTACTTC. Translated, it gives CASSDPRRIDQETQYF.

This clone was found a few times. V usage is TRBV4-1 and J usage is TRBJ2-1, with 15 nucleotides matching TRBD2. The CDR3 loop spans 14 amino acids. V gave up 6 bases and J gave up 10 bases; unmatched junction bases: 4. Germline CDR1 reads MGHRA; CDR2 reads YSYEKL. CDR3 amino acids: CASRTGTSGGEQFF. CDR3 bases: TGCGCCAGCAGAACCGGGACTAGCGGGGGGGAGCAGTTCTTC.

Points on this clone: Here the CDR3 omits its conserved ending phenylalanine or tryptophan, so a read error is the likely source. The limits of the CDR3 on the DNA are not certain, so only TCRdb's listed CDR3 is given. The chain uses TRBV5-5 and TRBJ2-7; TRBD1, as called in the table, went unchecked against the DNA. Per the germline V gene, CDR1 is SGHKS and CDR2 is YYEKEE (reference sequence). Including both end residues, the CDR3 is 14 amino acids long. The CDR3: CASSTGTGGSPVWA.

The chain recombines TRBV18 with TRBJ1-5, with 9 bases that match TRBD1. The CDR3 totals 16 residues. Germline CDR1 KGHSH, CDR2 LQKENI. The trim removed 3 bases at V and 0 bases at J, leaving 3 bases unmatched. This chain's CDR3 is CASSPRTGDSNQPQHF. CDR3 DNA: TGTGCCAGCTCACCCCGGACAGGGGATAGCAATCAGCCCCAGCATTTT. Complete variable domain (other parts from reference TRBV18 and TRBJ1-5): NAGVMQNPRHLVRRRGQEARLRCSPMKGHSHVYWYRQLPEEGLKFMVYLQKENIIDESGMPKERFSAEFPKEGPSILRIQQVVRGDSAAYFCASSPRTGDSNQPQHFGDGTRLSIL.

J is TRBJ2-1 and V is TRBV7-3, with TRBD1 as a possible D gene (5 bases). Trimming removed 5 bases at V and 9 bases at J, with 17 bases between. The CDR3 consists of 14 residues. The germline V gene encodes CDR1 SGHTA and CDR2 FQGTGA. The CDR3 protein is CASSLSYWGGEQFF. CDR3 bases: TGTGCCAGCAGCCTATCTTACTGGGGCGGTGAGCAGTTCTTC.

The V gene is TRBV27, the J gene TRBJ1-2; 10 positions match TRBD1. The trim removed 7 bases at V and 5 bases at J, leaving 4 bases unmatched. Germline V gene lookup returns CDR1 MNHEY and CDR2 SMNVEV (reference sequence). The CDR3 extends over 13 amino acids. The CDR3 spells CASTGQGMYGYTF. The CDR3 DNA reads as TGTGCCAGCACGGGACAGGGGATGTATGGCTACACCTTC.

V gene TRBV11-3 combines with J gene TRBJ2-1; 14 bases fit TRBD2. V lost 5 bases and J lost 5; bases outside the gene matches: 2. Germline V gene lookup returns CDR1 SGHNT and CDR2 YENEEA. The CDR3 sequence is 15 residues long. CDR3 sequence: CASSPGLAGDNEQFF. The CDR3 DNA follows: TGTGCCAGCAGCCCGGGACTAGCGGGGGACAATGAGCAGTTCTTC.

The chain links TRBV6-5 to TRBJ1-1; 9 positions agree with TRBD1. The CDR3 totals 14 residues. Unmatched junction bases numbered 4, after V lost 3 bases and J lost 5 bases. Germline V gene lookup returns CDR1 MNHEY and CDR2 SVGAGI. CDR3 loop: CASSYTGGWTEAFF. As DNA, the CDR3 is TGTGCCAGCAGTTATACAGGGGGCTGGACTGAAGCTTTCTTT.

This chain connects TRBV6-1 to TRBJ2-3; 9 nucleotides agree with TRBD2. Unmatched junction bases numbered 4, after V lost 2 bases and J lost 4 bases. The germline CDR1 and CDR2 sequences are MNHNS and SASEGT. CDR3 length: 15 residues. The DNA for the CDR3 is TGTGCCAGCAGTGAAACTAGCGGGTTCGCAGATACGCAGTATTTT. This encodes CASSETSGFADTQYF.

The V gene is TRBV6-6, the J gene TRBJ1-5; 7 nucleotides agree with TRBD1. Germline values: CDR1 MNHNY, CDR2 SVGAGI (reference sequence). The length of the CDR3 is 15 residues. V was clipped by 2 bases and J by 6 bases; unmatched bases: 7. Written as DNA, the CDR3 is TGTGCCAGCAGTTACCAGGGGCAGGGGGTTCAGCCCCAGCATTTT. Translated: CASSYQGQGVQPQHF.

The chain carries TRBV5-1 and TRBJ1-2; D is undetermined. Per the germline V gene, CDR1 is SGHRS and CDR2 is YFSETQ. The CDR3 has 14 residues. V was trimmed by 5 bases and J by 0 bases, leaving 11 bases between them. This CDR3 is CASSRGSTNYGYTF. In nucleotides, the CDR3 is TGCGCCAGCAGTCGCGGGTCGACTAACTATGGCTACACCTTC.

The chain combines TRBV3-1 (or the pseudogene TRBV3-2) with TRBJ1-2; 10 bases align to TRBD1. The CDR3 extends over 15 amino acids. Unmatched junction bases numbered 6, after V lost 4 bases and J lost 4 bases. Germline V gene sequence: CDR1 LGHDT, CDR2 YNNKEL (reference sequence). The CDR3 region has the DNA TGTGCCAGCAGCCCGGGGACAGGGGAGACCTATGGCTACACCTTC. Translation gives CASSPGTGETYGYTF.

Points on this clone: The identical CDR3 is also encoded by other nucleotide sequences in the sample. J is TRBJ2-5 and V is TRBV7-9; TRBD2 matches at 13 bases. The trim removed 5 bases at V and 5 bases at J, leaving 5 bases unmatched. This CDR3 region has 15 residues. Germline CDR1 reads SEHNR; CDR2 reads FQNEAQ (reference sequence). The CDR3 is CASSPRTSGGETQYF. CDR3 bases: TGTGCCAGCAGCCCGCGGACTAGCGGGGGCGAGACCCAGTACTTC.